What follows is one TCR beta chain and its context. Its antigen remains undetermined. No quality values exist for individual bases; no much larger clone is one base distant. The data are from a study of radiotherapy plus CTLA-4 blockade in lung cancer (dated by TCRdb to 2017 to 2018). In the study overall: Objective responses occurred in approximately 19% of enrolled patients, and about 30% achieved disease control. On the study overall, not on this receptor specifically: TCR clones derived from tumors expanded in peripheral blood after treatment with radiotherapy and ipilimumab. The strongest predictors of response were reported to be early dynamic shifts in blood T cell clones along with a rise in serum interferon-beta following radiation.

The study tested focal radiation therapy combined with CTLA-4 blockade (ipilimumab) in patients with chemo-refractory metastatic non-small-cell lung cancer. Libraries were made using the immunoSEQ multiplex PCR assay. TCRdb carries this immuneACCESS record with in-frame sequences only. Its versions omit some clonotypes, under half of them owing to an unresolved V gene in the studies checked, with the rest unexplained. This sample holds tens of thousands of clones; 85% to 90% were observed only once. Over 0.75% of the sample lies in the top ten. Unmatched junction bases come to 5, with V trimmed by 4 bases and J by 0 bases. From cysteine to phenylalanine, the CDR3 is 15 amino acids long. The entry retains the CDR3 DNA only, 45 bases that are in frame from base 1. CDR1 and CDR2, per the germline V gene, are SGDLS and YYNGEE.

The clonotype was recovered from a human donor with non-small cell lung cancer who had stable disease on radiotherapy plus ipilimumab. Sequences were derived from peripheral blood, sampled from a patient treated with radiotherapy plus ipilimumab. The chain links TRBV9 with TRBJ2-3; TRBD1 matches 7 bases in the middle. CDR3 protein: CASSRTGPSTDTQYF. The DNA sequence is as follows: TGTGCCAGCAGCCGGACAGGCCCTAGCACAGATACGCAGTATTTT.